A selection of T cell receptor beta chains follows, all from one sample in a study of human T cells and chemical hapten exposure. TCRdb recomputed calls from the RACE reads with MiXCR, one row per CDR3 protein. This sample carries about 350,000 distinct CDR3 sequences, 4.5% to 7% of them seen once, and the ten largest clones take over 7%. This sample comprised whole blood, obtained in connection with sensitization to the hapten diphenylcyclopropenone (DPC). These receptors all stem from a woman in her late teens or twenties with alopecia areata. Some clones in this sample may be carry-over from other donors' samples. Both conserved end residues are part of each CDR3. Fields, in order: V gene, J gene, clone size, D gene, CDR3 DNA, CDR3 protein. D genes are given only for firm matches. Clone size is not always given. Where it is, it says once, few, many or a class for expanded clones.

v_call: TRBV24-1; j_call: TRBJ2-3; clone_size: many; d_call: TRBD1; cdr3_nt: TGTGCCACCGGAGGTGCTCAGGGGGCCGCAGATACGCAGTATTTT; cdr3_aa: CATGGAQGAADTQYF
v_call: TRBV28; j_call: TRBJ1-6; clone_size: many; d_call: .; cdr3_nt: TGTGCCAGCAGTCCTCTGGATTCACCCCTCCACTTT; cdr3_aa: CASSPLDSPLHF
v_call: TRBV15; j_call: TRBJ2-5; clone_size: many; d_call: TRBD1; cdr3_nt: TGTGCCACCAGCAGAGAATACGCCGGGACAGGCCAAGAGACCCAGTACTTC; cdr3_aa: CATSREYAGTGQETQYF
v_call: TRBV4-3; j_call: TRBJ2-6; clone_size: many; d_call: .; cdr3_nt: TGCGCCAGCAGCCCGGACTGGGCAGAACTTCTAAGGGGGGCCAACGTCCTGACTTTC; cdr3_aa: CASSPDWAELLRGANVLTF
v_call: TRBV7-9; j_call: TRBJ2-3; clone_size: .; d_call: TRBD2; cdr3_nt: TGTGCCAGCAGTACGGGACTAGCAAGCGATACGCAGTATTTT; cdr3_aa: CASSTGLASDTQYF
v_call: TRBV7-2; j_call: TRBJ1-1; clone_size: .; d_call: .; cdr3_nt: TGTGCCAGCAGCAGGGTATGGGACACTGAAGCTTTCTTT; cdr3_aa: CASSRVWDTEAFF
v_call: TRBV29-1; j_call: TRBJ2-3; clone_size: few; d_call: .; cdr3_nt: TGCAGCGTTGTCGATTACACAGATACGCAGTATTTT; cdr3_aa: CSVVDYTDTQYF
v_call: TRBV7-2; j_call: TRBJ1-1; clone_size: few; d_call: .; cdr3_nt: TGTGCCAGCAGCTTAGCCAGCAGGGTGGTTGGTCCGAACACTGAAGCTTTCTTT; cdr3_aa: CASSLASRVVGPNTEAFF
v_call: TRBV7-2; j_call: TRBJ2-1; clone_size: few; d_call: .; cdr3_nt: TGTGCCAGCAGCCCCGACTCGGGGGGCCTTAAGAATGAGCAGTTCTTC; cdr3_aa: CASSPDSGGLKNEQFF
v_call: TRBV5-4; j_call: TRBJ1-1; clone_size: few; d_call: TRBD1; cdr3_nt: TGTGCCAGCAGCCGGACAGGGGGCGCCGGGAACACTGAAGCTTTCTTT; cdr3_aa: CASSRTGGAGNTEAFF
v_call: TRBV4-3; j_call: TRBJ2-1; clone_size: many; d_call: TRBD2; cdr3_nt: TGCGCCAGCAGCCGCGTCCCACTCGGCGGGGGAAACAATGAGCAGTTCTTC; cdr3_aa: CASSRVPLGGGNNEQFF
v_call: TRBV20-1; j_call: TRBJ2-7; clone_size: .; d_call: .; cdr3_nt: TGCAGTGCTAAACTGTCTGATTACGAGCAGTACTTC; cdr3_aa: CSAKLSDYEQYF
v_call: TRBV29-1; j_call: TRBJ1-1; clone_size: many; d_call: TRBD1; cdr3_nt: TGCAGCTCAGGACAGGGTGGCACTGAAGCTTTCTTT; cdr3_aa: CSSGQGGTEAFF
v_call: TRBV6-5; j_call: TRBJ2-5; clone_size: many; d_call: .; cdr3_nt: TGTGCCAGCAGTTACCGGGGGTTGGGGGAGACCCAGTACTTC; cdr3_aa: CASSYRGLGETQYF
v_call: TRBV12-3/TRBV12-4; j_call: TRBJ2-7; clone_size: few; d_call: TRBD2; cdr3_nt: TGTGCCAGCAGGTGGGGGGGCTCCTACGAGCAGTACTTC; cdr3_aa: CASRWGGSYEQYF
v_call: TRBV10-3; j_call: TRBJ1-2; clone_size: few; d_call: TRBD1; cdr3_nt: TGTGCCATCAGGCGGACAGGACAGGAGGGCTACACCTTC; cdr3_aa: CAIRRTGQEGYTF
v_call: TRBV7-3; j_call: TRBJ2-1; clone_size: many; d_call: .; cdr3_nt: TGTGCCAGCAGCTTAGTTTCCAGGGGTTCTGAGCAGTTCTTC; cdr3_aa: CASSLVSRGSEQFF
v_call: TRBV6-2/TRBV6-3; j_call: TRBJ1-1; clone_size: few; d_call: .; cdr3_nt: TGTGCCAGCAGTTACTCGATCGAGAACACTGAAGCTTTCTTT; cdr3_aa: CASSYSIENTEAFF
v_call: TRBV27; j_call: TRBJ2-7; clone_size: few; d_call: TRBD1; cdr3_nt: TGTGCCAGCAGTACAGGGGTTCAGTACGAGCAGTACTTC; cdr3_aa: CASSTGVQYEQYF
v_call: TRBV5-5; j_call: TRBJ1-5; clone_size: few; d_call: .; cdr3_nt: TGTGCCAGCAGCTTGGCCTTACAGGGAGTCAGGCCCCAGCATTTT; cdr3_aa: CASSLALQGVRPQHF
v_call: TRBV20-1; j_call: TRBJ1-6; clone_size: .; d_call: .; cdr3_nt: TGCAGTGCTAGATTAGACAGCTCCTATAATTCACCCCTCCACTTT; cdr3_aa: CSARLDSSYNSPLHF
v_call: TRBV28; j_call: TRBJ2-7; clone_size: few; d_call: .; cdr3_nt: TGTGCCAGCAGGGCCTCAGGGAGCCCCTACGAGCAGTACTTC; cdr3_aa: CASRASGSPYEQYF
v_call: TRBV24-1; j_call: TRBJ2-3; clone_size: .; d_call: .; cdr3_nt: TGTGCCACCAGTGACGGAAACACAGATACGCAGTATTTT; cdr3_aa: CATSDGNTDTQYF
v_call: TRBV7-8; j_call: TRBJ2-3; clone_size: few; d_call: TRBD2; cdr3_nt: TGTGCCAGCAGCTTATCTTTCCTAGCGGGGGGAGATACGCAGTATTTT; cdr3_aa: CASSLSFLAGGDTQYF
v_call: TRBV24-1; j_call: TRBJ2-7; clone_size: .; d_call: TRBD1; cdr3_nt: TGTGCCACCAGTGATACAACAGGGGGCCCCGAGCAGTACTTC; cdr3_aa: CATSDTTGGPEQYF
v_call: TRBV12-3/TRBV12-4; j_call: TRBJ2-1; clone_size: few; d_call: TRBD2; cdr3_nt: TGTGCCAGCAGTTTAGCGTCTAGCGGGGTCAATGAGCAGTTCTTC; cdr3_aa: CASSLASSGVNEQFF
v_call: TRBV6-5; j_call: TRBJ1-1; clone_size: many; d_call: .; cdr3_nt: TGTGCCAGCAGGGGACCTTACACTGAAGCTTTCTTT; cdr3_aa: CASRGPYTEAFF
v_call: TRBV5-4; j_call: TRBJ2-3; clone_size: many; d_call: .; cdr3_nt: TGTGCCAGCAGCTTGCGGGCGGGGGCTAACACAGATACGCAGTATTTT; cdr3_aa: CASSLRAGANTDTQYF
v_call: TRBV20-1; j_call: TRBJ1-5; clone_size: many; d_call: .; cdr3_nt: TGCAGTGCGAGCCGGGCTCCCAATCAGCCCCAGCATTTT; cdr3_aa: CSASRAPNQPQHF
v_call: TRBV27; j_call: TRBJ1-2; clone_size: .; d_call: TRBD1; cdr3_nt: TGTGCCAGCAGAAGACAGGGGGGCCCCGCTAACTATGGCTACACCTTC; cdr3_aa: CASRRQGGPANYGYTF
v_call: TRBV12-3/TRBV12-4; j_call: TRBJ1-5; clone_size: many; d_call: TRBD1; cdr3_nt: TGTGCCAGCAGTTCACAGGGGGCGGGCAATCAGCCCCAGCATTTT; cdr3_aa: CASSSQGAGNQPQHF
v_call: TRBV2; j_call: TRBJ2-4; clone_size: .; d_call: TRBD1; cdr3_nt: TGTGCCAGCAGTGAATTCACAGGGGCGTCCAAAAACATTCAGTACTTC; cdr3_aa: CASSEFTGASKNIQYF
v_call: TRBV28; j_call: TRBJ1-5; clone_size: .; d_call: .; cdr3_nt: TGTGCCAGCAGTTTCCCGGGGGAGAATCAGCCCCAGCATTTT; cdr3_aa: CASSFPGENQPQHF
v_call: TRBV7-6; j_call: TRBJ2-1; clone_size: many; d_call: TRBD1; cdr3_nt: TGTGCCAGCAGCCCGGGGACAGGGGTGCAGTTCTTC; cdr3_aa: CASSPGTGVQFF
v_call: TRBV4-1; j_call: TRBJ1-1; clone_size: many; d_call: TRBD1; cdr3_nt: TGCGCCAGCAGCCTCCTTCCGAGGACAGGGGTGAACACTGAAGCTTTCTTT; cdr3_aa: CASSLLPRTGVNTEAFF
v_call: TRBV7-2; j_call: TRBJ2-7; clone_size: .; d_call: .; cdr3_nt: TGTGCCAGCAGTGTTGTACGGGGGTCCTCCTACGAGCAGTACTTC; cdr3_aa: CASSVVRGSSYEQYF